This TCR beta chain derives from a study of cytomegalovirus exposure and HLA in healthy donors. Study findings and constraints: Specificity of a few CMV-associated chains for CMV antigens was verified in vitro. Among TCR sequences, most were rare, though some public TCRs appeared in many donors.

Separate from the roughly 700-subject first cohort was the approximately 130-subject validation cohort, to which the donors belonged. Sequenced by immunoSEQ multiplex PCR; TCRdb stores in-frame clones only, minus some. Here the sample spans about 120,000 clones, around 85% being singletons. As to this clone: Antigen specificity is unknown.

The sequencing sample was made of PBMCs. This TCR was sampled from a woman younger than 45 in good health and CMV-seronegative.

In DNA, the CDR3 is TGCGCCAGCAGCTGGAGGGACAGCACATCGGATGAGCAGTTCTTC. This encodes CASSWRDSTSDEQFF. The rearrangement uses TRBV5-1 and TRBJ2-1; TRBD1 is a possible D gene (7 bases). CDR1 is SGHRS and CDR2 is YFSETQ in the germline V gene. The CDR3 runs 15 residues. V lost 3 bases and J 8 bases, leaving 18 bases between the germline ends.